Listed below are T cell receptor beta chains from one sample, sequenced in a study of shared clonotypes between healthy human individuals. Some clones are missing from TCRdb's copy, which holds only in-frame ones; the method was immunoSEQ multiplex PCR. The sample has 2 million to 2.5 million clones; about 93% are singletons. Material: naive CD8+ T cells from PBMCs. These receptors all stem from a man younger than 35 in good health. Some clones in this sample may be carry-over from other donors' samples. CDR3s include the opening cysteine and the closing phenylalanine or tryptophan. The order of the fields is D gene, clone size, V gene, J gene, CDR3 DNA, CDR3 protein. The D gene is left open where the match is weak. Size is omitted from some rows. Given values are once, few, many or a class for expanded clones.

TRBD2	NA	TRBV5-6	TRBJ2-5	TGTGCCAGCCTCCTAGCGGGAGTATCGGAGACCCAGTACTTC	CASLLAGVSETQYF
NA	NA	TRBV7-9	TRBJ2-3	TGTGCCAGCAGCTCTGGCGGCGGGAGCACAGATACGCAGTATTTT	CASSSGGGSTDTQYF
NA	NA	TRBV10-3	TRBJ1-3	TGTGCCATCAGTGACAGGGACTTTGGAAACACCATATATTTT	CAISDRDFGNTIYF
NA	NA	TRBV9	TRBJ2-5	TGTGCCAGCAGCGTATCTTCAGGGTCCCAAGAGACCCAGTACTTC	CASSVSSGSQETQYF
NA	NA	TRBV7-9	TRBJ1-2	TGTGCCAGCAGCTTAGCGCAGGGCGGCTACACCTTC	CASSLAQGGYTF
NA	NA	TRBV2	TRBJ2-1	TGTGCCGACAGAACGGGACTCAGCTCCTACAATGAGCAGTTCTTC	CADRTGLSSYNEQFF
TRBD2	NA	TRBV19	TRBJ2-7	TGTGCCACCCGGACTAGCGGGAGGCTCCCCTACGAGCAGTACTTC	CATRTSGRLPYEQYF
TRBD1	NA	TRBV25-1	TRBJ1-6	TGTGCCAGCTCGGACAGGGGGATTGGGCCCCTCCACTTT	CASSDRGIGPLHF
TRBD1	NA	TRBV27	TRBJ2-1	TGTGCCAGCAGTCCTACAGGGGCGATATACAATGAGCAGTTCTTC	CASSPTGAIYNEQFF
NA	NA	TRBV30	TRBJ1-2	TGTGCCTGGAGTGTATCAGGGTTGATCTATGGCTACACCTTC	CAWSVSGLIYGYTF
TRBD1	NA	TRBV28	TRBJ1-5	TGTGCCAGCAGATATACCGGACAGGGGCATCAGCCCCAGCATTTT	CASRYTGQGHQPQHF
NA	NA	TRBV6-5	TRBJ2-1	TGTGCCAGCACCAACGTGGCCGCTTCCTACAATGAGCAGTTCTTC	CASTNVAASYNEQFF
TRBD1	NA	TRBV28	TRBJ1-2	TGTGCCAGCAGTTTCTCAGGGGGCTATGGCTACACCTTC	CASSFSGGYGYTF
TRBD2	once	TRBV7-6	TRBJ2-2	TGTGCCAGCAGCTTAGTTCCAGCGGGAGGCCCCGGGGAGCTGTTTTTT	CASSLVPAGGPGELFF
TRBD1	NA	TRBV9	TRBJ2-7	TGTGCCAGCAGCGCCTGGACAGGGGCGAGCTCCTACGAGCAGTACTTC	CASSAWTGASSYEQYF
TRBD2	once	TRBV15	TRBJ2-1	TGTGCCACCAGCAGGGCCGGGACTAGCGGGAGTAGTAATGAGCAGTTCTTC	CATSRAGTSGSSNEQFF
NA	NA	TRBV7-9	TRBJ2-1	TGTGCCAGCAGCTTAGGTCGTATTGAGCAGTTCTTC	CASSLGRIEQFF
TRBD2	NA	TRBV29-1	TRBJ2-5	TGCAGCGTTGATAGCGGGGGAGAGGTGTACTTC	CSVDSGGEVYF
NA	NA	TRBV9	TRBJ2-1	TGTGCCAGCAGCGTACGAGGGCAAAACAATGAGCAGTTCTTC	CASSVRGQNNEQFF
NA	NA	TRBV7-9	TRBJ2-7	TGTGCCAGCAGCTTAGGGGTCGGAGCCATCCCCACCTACGAGCAGTACTTC	CASSLGVGAIPTYEQYF
NA	NA	TRBV9	TRBJ2-7	TGTGCCAGCAGCGGGGGGCAGCGGGCGGACTACGAGCAGTACTTC	CASSGGQRADYEQYF
TRBD1	NA	TRBV7-8	TRBJ2-7	TGTGCCAGCAGCCTGGACAGGGGGCGAGGATACGAGCAGTACTTC	CASSLDRGRGYEQYF
NA	NA	TRBV27	TRBJ1-5	TGTGCCAGCAGTGCAAGGGGGACTCAGCCCCAGCATTTT	CASSARGTQPQHF
NA	NA	TRBV27	TRBJ2-1	TGTGCCAGCAGTTCTCCCGGGACAAATACCTACAATGAGCAGTTCTTC	CASSSPGTNTYNEQFF
NA	NA	TRBV7-9	TRBJ1-1	TGTGCCAGCAGCTTAGGGGTAGGCCCCTTGGAGAGCACTGAAGCTTTCTTT	CASSLGVGPLESTEAFF
NA	NA	TRBV4-3	TRBJ2-3	TGCGCCAGCAGCCAAGAAAGGACAAGCCCCACAGATACGCAGTATTTT	CASSQERTSPTDTQYF
NA	few	TRBV28	TRBJ1-1	TGTGCCAGCACCAATTCCCGGGGAGGGACTGAAGCTTTCTTT	CASTNSRGGTEAFF
NA	NA	TRBV28	TRBJ2-7	TGTGCCAGCAGTTTCGGCAGGGACGGCTACGAGCAGTACTTC	CASSFGRDGYEQYF